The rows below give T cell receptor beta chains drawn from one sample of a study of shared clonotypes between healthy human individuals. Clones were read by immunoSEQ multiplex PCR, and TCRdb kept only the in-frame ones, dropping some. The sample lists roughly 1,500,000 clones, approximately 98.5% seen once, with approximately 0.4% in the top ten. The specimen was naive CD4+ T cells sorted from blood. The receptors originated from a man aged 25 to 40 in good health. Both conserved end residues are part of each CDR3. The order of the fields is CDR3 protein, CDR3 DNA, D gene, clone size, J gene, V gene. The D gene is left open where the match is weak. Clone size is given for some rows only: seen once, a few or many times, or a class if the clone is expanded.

CDR3aa: CASSVQGNTEAFF
CDR3nt: TGTGCCAGCAGCGTCCAAGGGAACACTGAAGCTTTCTTT
d_gene: .
abundance: .
j_gene: TRBJ1-1
v_gene: TRBV9

CDR3aa: CASTARDPAYEQYF
CDR3nt: TGTGCCAGCACCGCCCGGGACCCCGCCTACGAGCAGTACTTC
d_gene: .
abundance: .
j_gene: TRBJ2-7
v_gene: TRBV6-1

CDR3aa: CASRLATQSRDRVNVLTF
CDR3nt: TGTGCAAGTCGCTTAGCGACCCAATCGCGAGACAGGGTCAACGTCCTGACTTTC
d_gene: .
abundance: .
j_gene: TRBJ2-6
v_gene: TRBV12-2

CDR3aa: CASSPDSRLNTEAFF
CDR3nt: TGTGCCAGTAGTCCGGACAGTCGATTGAACACTGAAGCTTTCTTT
d_gene: .
abundance: .
j_gene: TRBJ1-1
v_gene: TRBV19

CDR3aa: CSARPRAEAFF
CDR3nt: TGCAGTGCTAGACCCCGCGCTGAAGCTTTCTTT
d_gene: .
abundance: .
j_gene: TRBJ1-1
v_gene: TRBV20-1

CDR3aa: CASSLRGTTSYEQYF
CDR3nt: TGTGCCAGCAGTTTGCGGGGTACAACCTCCTACGAGCAGTACTTC
d_gene: .
abundance: .
j_gene: TRBJ2-7
v_gene: TRBV27

CDR3aa: CASSSGRLAGLTDTQYF
CDR3nt: TGTGCCAGCAGTTCTGGGCGACTAGCGGGGCTCACAGATACGCAGTATTTT
d_gene: TRBD2
abundance: .
j_gene: TRBJ2-3
v_gene: TRBV7-6

CDR3aa: CASSEVTGLPNTIYF
CDR3nt: TGTGCCAGCAGTGAAGTTACAGGGCTGCCAAACACCATATATTTT
d_gene: .
abundance: .
j_gene: TRBJ1-3
v_gene: TRBV6-1

CDR3aa: CATSRAGDRVTQPQHF
CDR3nt: TGTGCCACCAGCAGAGCCGGGGACAGGGTAACTCAGCCCCAGCATTTT
d_gene: TRBD1
abundance: .
j_gene: TRBJ1-5
v_gene: TRBV15

CDR3aa: CASSISGSGTGELFF
CDR3nt: TGTGCCAGTAGTATAAGCGGGAGTGGCACCGGGGAGCTGTTTTTT
d_gene: TRBD2
abundance: .
j_gene: TRBJ2-2
v_gene: TRBV19

CDR3aa: CASSGGTSGRDNEQFF
CDR3nt: TGTGCCAGCAGCGGAGGGACTAGCGGGAGGGACAATGAGCAGTTCTTC
d_gene: TRBD2
abundance: .
j_gene: TRBJ2-1
v_gene: TRBV5-4

CDR3aa: CASSLTGGRLNEQFF
CDR3nt: TGTGCCAGCAGCTTAACAGGGGGTAGGTTAAATGAGCAGTTCTTC
d_gene: TRBD1
abundance: .
j_gene: TRBJ2-1
v_gene: TRBV7-2

CDR3aa: CASSRSGEAQETQYF
CDR3nt: TGCGCCAGCAGTAGGAGCGGGGAAGCCCAAGAGACCCAGTACTTC
d_gene: TRBD2
abundance: .
j_gene: TRBJ2-5
v_gene: TRBV5-1

CDR3aa: CASRGWRAYEQYF
CDR3nt: TGTGCCAGCAGGGGGTGGCGGGCCTACGAGCAGTACTTC
d_gene: .
abundance: once
j_gene: TRBJ2-7
v_gene: TRBV28

CDR3aa: CASSPTTGTTTTSDTQYF
CDR3nt: TGTGCCAGCAGCCCAACAACCGGGACCACGACGACGTCCGATACGCAGTATTTT
d_gene: .
abundance: .
j_gene: TRBJ2-3
v_gene: TRBV9

CDR3aa: CASSPRPGTGTGELFF
CDR3nt: TGTGCCAGCTCACCACGACCCGGGACAGGGACCGGGGAGCTGTTTTTT
d_gene: TRBD1
abundance: .
j_gene: TRBJ2-2
v_gene: TRBV18

CDR3aa: CASSDYSGSGKNIQYF
CDR3nt: TGTGCCAGCAGCGACTATAGCGGGAGCGGCAAAAACATTCAGTACTTC
d_gene: TRBD2
abundance: .
j_gene: TRBJ2-4
v_gene: TRBV7-9

CDR3aa: CASSRDRAPNEKLFF
CDR3nt: TGTGCCAGCAGCCGAGACAGGGCCCCTAATGAAAAACTGTTTTTT
d_gene: TRBD1
abundance: .
j_gene: TRBJ1-4
v_gene: TRBV9

CDR3aa: CASSLGTGGSPYEQYF
CDR3nt: TGCGCCAGCAGCTTGGGCACAGGGGGTTCCCCCTACGAGCAGTACTTC
d_gene: TRBD1
abundance: .
j_gene: TRBJ2-7
v_gene: TRBV5-1

CDR3aa: CASSLGPQGAYEQYF
CDR3nt: TGTGCCAGCAGCTTAGGCCCACAGGGGGCCTACGAGCAGTACTTC
d_gene: TRBD1
abundance: .
j_gene: TRBJ2-7
v_gene: TRBV7-2

CDR3aa: CASSEALPYGYTF
CDR3nt: TGTGCCAGCAGTGAAGCGCTTCCCTATGGCTACACCTTC
d_gene: .
abundance: .
j_gene: TRBJ1-2
v_gene: TRBV2

CDR3aa: CASSEDLYDTQYF
CDR3nt: TGTGCCAGCAGTGAGGATCTATACGATACGCAGTATTTT
d_gene: .
abundance: .
j_gene: TRBJ2-3
v_gene: TRBV25-1

CDR3aa: CASSPGTRSSYNEQFF
CDR3nt: TGTGCCAGCTCACCCGGGACCCGGAGCTCCTACAATGAGCAGTTCTTC
d_gene: .
abundance: .
j_gene: TRBJ2-1
v_gene: TRBV18

CDR3aa: CASSLTSGAYNEQFF
CDR3nt: TGCGCCAGCAGCCTGACTAGCGGGGCGTACAATGAGCAGTTCTTC
d_gene: TRBD2
abundance: .
j_gene: TRBJ2-1
v_gene: TRBV4-1

CDR3aa: CASSEYRGEQYF
CDR3nt: TGCGCCAGCAGTGAATACAGGGGAGAGCAGTACTTC
d_gene: TRBD1
abundance: .
j_gene: TRBJ2-7
v_gene: TRBV10-2

CDR3aa: CASSPTSGRWETQYF
CDR3nt: TGTGCCAGCAGCCCGACTAGCGGGAGATGGGAGACCCAGTACTTC
d_gene: TRBD2
abundance: .
j_gene: TRBJ2-5
v_gene: TRBV7-8

CDR3aa: CASGAGELFF
CDR3nt: TGTGCCAGCGGGGCCGGGGAGCTGTTTTTT
d_gene: .
abundance: .
j_gene: TRBJ2-2
v_gene: TRBV6-5

CDR3aa: CASSLTKAGELFF
CDR3nt: TGTGCCAGCAGTTTGACAAAGGCAGGGGAGCTGTTTTTT
d_gene: .
abundance: .
j_gene: TRBJ2-2
v_gene: TRBV28

CDR3aa: CASIGGLFTGELFF
CDR3nt: TGTGCCAGCATTGGTGGGCTTTTTACCGGGGAGCTGTTTTTT
d_gene: .
abundance: .
j_gene: TRBJ2-2
v_gene: TRBV2

CDR3aa: CASSEGRGNQPQHF
CDR3nt: TGTGCCAGCAGTGAAGGGCGGGGAAATCAGCCCCAGCATTTT
d_gene: .
abundance: .
j_gene: TRBJ1-5
v_gene: TRBV6-1

CDR3aa: CASSFGRARDTEAFF
CDR3nt: TGCGCCAGCAGCTTTGGCAGGGCGCGGGACACTGAAGCTTTCTTT
d_gene: .
abundance: .
j_gene: TRBJ1-1
v_gene: TRBV5-1

CDR3aa: CASSPTGTTLAKNIQYF
CDR3nt: TGTGCCAGCAGCCCAACCGGGACTACGCTAGCCAAAAACATTCAGTACTTC
d_gene: TRBD2
abundance: .
j_gene: TRBJ2-4
v_gene: TRBV27

CDR3aa: CASSLVVGVGDTEAFF
CDR3nt: TGCGCCAGCAGCTTGGTGGTTGGGGTTGGAGACACTGAAGCTTTCTTT
d_gene: .
abundance: .
j_gene: TRBJ1-1
v_gene: TRBV5-1

CDR3aa: CASMGYNEKLFF
CDR3nt: TGTGCCAGCATGGGCTACAATGAAAAACTGTTTTTT
d_gene: .
abundance: .
j_gene: TRBJ1-4
v_gene: TRBV7-9

CDR3aa: CASSPLDSRQAFF
CDR3nt: TGTGCCAGCAGTCCGTTAGACTCAAGGCAAGCTTTCTTT
d_gene: .
abundance: .
j_gene: TRBJ1-1
v_gene: TRBV27

CDR3aa: CASSAELEYNEQFF
CDR3nt: TGCGCCAGCTCAGCTGAACTGGAATACAATGAGCAGTTCTTC
d_gene: .
abundance: .
j_gene: TRBJ2-1
v_gene: TRBV4-1

CDR3aa: CASSFRALNNEQFF
CDR3nt: TGCGCCAGCAGCTTCCGGGCCCTCAACAATGAGCAGTTCTTC
d_gene: .
abundance: .
j_gene: TRBJ2-1
v_gene: TRBV5-1